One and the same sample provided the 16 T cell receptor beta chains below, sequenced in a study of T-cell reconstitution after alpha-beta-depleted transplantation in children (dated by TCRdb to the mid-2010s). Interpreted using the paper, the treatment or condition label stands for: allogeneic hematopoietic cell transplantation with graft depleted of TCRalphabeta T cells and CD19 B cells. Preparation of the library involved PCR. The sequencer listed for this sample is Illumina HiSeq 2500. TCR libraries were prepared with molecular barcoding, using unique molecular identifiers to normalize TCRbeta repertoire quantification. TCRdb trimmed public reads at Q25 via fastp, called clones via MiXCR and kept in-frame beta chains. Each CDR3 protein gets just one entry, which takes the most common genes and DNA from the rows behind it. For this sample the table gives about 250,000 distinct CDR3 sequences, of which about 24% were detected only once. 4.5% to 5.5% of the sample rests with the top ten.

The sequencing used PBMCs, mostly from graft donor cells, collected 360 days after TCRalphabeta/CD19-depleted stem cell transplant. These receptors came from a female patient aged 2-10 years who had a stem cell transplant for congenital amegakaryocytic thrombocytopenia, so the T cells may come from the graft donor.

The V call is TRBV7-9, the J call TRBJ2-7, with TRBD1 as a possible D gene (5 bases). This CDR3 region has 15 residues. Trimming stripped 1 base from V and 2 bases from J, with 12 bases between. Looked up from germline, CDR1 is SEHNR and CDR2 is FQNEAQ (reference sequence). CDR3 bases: TGTGCCAGCAGCTTAGTCATAGGGGCCGCCTACGAGCAGTACTTC. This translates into CASSLVIGAAYEQYF.

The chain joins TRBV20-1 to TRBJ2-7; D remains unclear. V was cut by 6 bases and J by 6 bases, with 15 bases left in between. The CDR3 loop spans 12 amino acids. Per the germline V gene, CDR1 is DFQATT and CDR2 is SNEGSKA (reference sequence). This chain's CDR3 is CSARPVGREQYF. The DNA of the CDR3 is TGCAGTGCCCGACCGGTGGGTCGCGAGCAGTACTTC.

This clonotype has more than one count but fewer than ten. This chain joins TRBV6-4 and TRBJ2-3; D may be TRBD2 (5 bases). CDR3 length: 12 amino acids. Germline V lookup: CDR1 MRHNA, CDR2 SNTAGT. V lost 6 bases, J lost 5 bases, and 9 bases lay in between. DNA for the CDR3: TGTGCCAGCAGGGCCCGGGGAGATACGCAGTATTTT. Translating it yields CASRARGDTQYF.

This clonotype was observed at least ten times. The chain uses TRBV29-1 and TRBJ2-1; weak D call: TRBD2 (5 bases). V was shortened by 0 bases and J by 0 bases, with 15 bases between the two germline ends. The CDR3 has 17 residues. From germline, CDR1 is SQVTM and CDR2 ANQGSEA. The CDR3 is CSVEDLGGSSSYNEQFF. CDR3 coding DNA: TGCAGCGTTGAAGATCTCGGCGGGTCTAGCTCCTACAATGAGCAGTTCTTC.

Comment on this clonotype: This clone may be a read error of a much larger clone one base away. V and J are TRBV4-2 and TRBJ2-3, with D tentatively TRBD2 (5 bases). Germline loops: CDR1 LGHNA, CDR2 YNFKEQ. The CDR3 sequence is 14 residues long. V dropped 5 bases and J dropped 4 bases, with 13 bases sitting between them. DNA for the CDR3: TGTGCCAGCAGCGTCGAGGGAGCAGCAGATACGCAGTATTTT. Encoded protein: CASSVEGAADTQYF.

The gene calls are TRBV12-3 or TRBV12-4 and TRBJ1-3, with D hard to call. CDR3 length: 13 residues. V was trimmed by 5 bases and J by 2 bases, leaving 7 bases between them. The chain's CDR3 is CASSPPPGNTIYF. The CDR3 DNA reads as TGTGCCAGCAGTCCCCCCCCTGGAAACACCATATATTTT.

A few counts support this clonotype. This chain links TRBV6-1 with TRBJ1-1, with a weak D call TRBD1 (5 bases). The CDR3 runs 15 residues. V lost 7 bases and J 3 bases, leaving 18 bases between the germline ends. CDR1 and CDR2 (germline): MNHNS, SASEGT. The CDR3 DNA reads TGTGCCAGCAAAAAATTGAGGGGTTCGGACACTGAAGCTTTCTTT. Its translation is CASKKLRGSDTEAFF.

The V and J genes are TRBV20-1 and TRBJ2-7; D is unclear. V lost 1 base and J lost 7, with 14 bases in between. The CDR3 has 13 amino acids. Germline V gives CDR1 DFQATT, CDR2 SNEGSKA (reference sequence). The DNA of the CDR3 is TGCAGTGCTAGAGTGGCAGGCGCATGGGAGCAGTACTTC. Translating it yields CSARVAGAWEQYF.

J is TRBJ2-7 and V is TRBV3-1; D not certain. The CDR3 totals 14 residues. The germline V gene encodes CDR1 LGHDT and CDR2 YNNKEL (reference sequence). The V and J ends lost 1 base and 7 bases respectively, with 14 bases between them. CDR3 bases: TGTGCCAGCAGCCAAGCGGTAACTACTAAGGAGCAGTACTTC. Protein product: CASSQAVTTKEQYF.

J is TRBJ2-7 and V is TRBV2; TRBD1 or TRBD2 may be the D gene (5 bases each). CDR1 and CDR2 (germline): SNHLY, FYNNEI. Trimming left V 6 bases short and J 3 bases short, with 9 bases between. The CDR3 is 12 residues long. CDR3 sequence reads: CASRAGSYEQYF. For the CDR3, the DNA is TGTGCCAGCAGGGCAGGGAGCTACGAGCAGTACTTC.

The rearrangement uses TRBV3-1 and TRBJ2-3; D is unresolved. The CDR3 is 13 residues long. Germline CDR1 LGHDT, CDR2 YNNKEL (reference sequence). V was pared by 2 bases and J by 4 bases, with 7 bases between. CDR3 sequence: CASSQSVADTQYF. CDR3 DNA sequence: TGTGCCAGCAGCCAATCGGTGGCAGATACGCAGTATTTT.

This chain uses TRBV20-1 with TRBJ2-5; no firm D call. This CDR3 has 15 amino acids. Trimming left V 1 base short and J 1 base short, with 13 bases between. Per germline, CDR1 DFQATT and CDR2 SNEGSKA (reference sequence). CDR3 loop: CSARGRPRTQETQYF. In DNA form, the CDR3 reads TGCAGTGCTAGAGGTCGGCCAAGGACCCAAGAGACCCAGTACTTC.

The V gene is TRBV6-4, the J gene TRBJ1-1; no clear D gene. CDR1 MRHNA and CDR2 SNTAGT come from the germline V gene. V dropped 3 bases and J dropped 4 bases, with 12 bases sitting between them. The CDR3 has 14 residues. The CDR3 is CASSDEWWSTEAFF. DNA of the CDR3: TGTGCCAGCAGTGATGAGTGGTGGTCCACTGAAGCTTTCTTT.

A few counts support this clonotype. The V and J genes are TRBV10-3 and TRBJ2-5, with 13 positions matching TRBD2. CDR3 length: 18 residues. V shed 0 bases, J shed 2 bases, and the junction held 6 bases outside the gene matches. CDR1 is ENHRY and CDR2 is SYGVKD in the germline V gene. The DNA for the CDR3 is TGTGCCATCAGTGAGTCTTTCGGGACTAGCGGGACACAAGAGACCCAGTACTTC. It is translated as CAISESFGTSGTQETQYF.

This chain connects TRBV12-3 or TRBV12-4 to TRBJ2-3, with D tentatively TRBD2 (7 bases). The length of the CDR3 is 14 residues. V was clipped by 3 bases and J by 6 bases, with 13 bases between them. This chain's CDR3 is CASSLGGGLDTQYF. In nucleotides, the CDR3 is TGTGCCAGCAGTTTGGGCGGGGGCTTGGATACGCAGTATTTT.

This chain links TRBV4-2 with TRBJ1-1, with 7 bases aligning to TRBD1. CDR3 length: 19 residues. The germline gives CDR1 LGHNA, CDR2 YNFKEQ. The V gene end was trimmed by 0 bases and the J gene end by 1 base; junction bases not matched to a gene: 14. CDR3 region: CASSQEGGKTGRRNTEAFF. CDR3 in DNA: TGTGCCAGCAGCCAAGAAGGGGGAAAGACAGGGAGACGGAACACTGAAGCTTTCTTT.